This paragraph covers one TCR beta chain sequence. Which antigen it targets is not known. No qualities accompany the bases; no much larger clone lies one base away. The sample comes from a study of blood T cells in healthy people across ages (dated by TCRdb to 2015 to 2017). Context from the whole study: In model experiments, template switching captured about one uniquely barcoded TCR beta cDNA molecule for every two T cells. Using deep sequencing normalized with unique cDNA molecular identifiers, the study measured how TCR beta repertoire diversity changes with age. Four age groups were formed from the donors: young (average approximately 15 years), middle-aged (around 37), aged (62) and long-lived (more than 75). To avoid experimental bias, donors of different ages were spread randomly across the sequencing lanes. Two additional independent replicas of 1 million unique cDNA reads from the same blood draw were analyzed for two donors (one aged 18 to 30 and one aged 80 or older).

To prepare the library, 5' RACE was applied. Data came from an Illumina HiSeq 2500. A second 7 to 11 cycle PCR used a sample-barcoded 5' primer and a J-beta primer mix. Each TCR beta cDNA molecule received a unique molecular identifier from a template-switch 5' adaptor carrying 12 random nucleotides. At least 2.5 million CDR3-containing paired-end reads were obtained from each sample. First-strand cDNA was synthesized from all RNA with the Mint cDNA synthesis kit, primed by a TRBC-specific oligonucleotide. All cDNA was treated with uracil-DNA glycosylase and then went through a first 18-cycle PCR with the universal primers M1SS and BC2_uni_R. For the original study's pipeline: For normalization, 1 million high-quality reads were randomly selected from each sample, with every read carrying a distinct molecular identifier. Reads with shared molecular identifiers were discarded instead of being binned into consensus sequences. MiTCR, with a Q25 quality threshold and the strictest error-elimination algorithm, was used for CDR3 identification, clonotype clustering and error correction. A nonparametric unseen species model using Euler transformation provided a lower-bound estimate of total TCR beta diversity. The raw public reads went through TCRdb reprocessing: fastp at Q25, MiXCR clone calling, in-frame beta chains kept. Duplicate CDR3 protein sequences are folded into a single record with the most common DNA and genes. It is TCRdb's table, rather than the study itself, that gives the V and J calls and clone size. The sample contains 850,000 to 1,000,000 distinct CDR3 sequences, 51% of them found a single time. 20% to 25% of the sample belongs to the ten largest clones.

Clipping removes 5 bases from V and 4 bases from J, with 4 as the unmatched junction base count. CDR3 length: 13 amino acids, cysteine to phenylalanine. Left in the record is the CDR3 DNA by itself, 39 bases read in frame from the first base. Systemically healthy Caucasian individuals from Russia, 35 to 40 in total and aged about 6 to 95 years, were included as donors. Ten milliliters of peripheral blood were collected from each donor into EDTA-treated Vacutainer tubes. PBMCs were isolated by Ficoll-Paque density-gradient centrifugation, with at least 6 million obtained per sample. Total RNA, at least 5 micrograms per sample, was extracted from PBMCs with Trizol reagent. The percentages of naive CD45RAhigh/CD27high T cells were determined by flow cytometry on a PBMC aliquot from every donor. Broader findings and caveats from the paper: Conclusive comparison of naive and antigen-experienced compartments was prevented by the profiling of bulk unsorted PBMCs. The CMV infection status of donors was not known, potentially confounding age-related changes in expanded clonotypes. A strong correlation was found between observed TCR beta diversity and the percentage of naive T cells measured by flow cytometry. Compared with the aged group, more naive CD4+ T cells, fewer expanded clones and increased TCR diversity were shown by the long-lived group, suggesting age selection. Estimates of total diversity from one million sequenced T cells were regarded as lower bounds and underestimates. Observed TCR beta diversity per million T cells fell roughly linearly with age, and a significant reduction was already apparent by age roughly 41.

This sequence was found in a woman aged 55-69 years in good health. Sequenced: blood. The sequence is built from TRBV12-3 or TRBV12-4 and TRBJ2-5; 7 bases in between match TRBD1. The DNA sequence follows: TGTGCCAGCAGTACAGGGGCTGGAGAGACCCAGTACTTC. The translation is CASSTGAGETQYF.